This T cell receptor beta chain was profiled in a study of regulatory T cells in long-lasting Graves disease (dated by TCRdb to the early 2020s). The study in broad terms: Newly diagnosed Graves' disease patients had taken antithyroid drugs for less than 3 months. Persistent Graves' disease patients were compared with newly diagnosed Graves' disease patients by peripheral blood TCR sequencing and RNA sequencing. The study was conducted in China and was registered as a clinical trial. A total of approximately 35 samples underwent TCR sequencing: around 13 from persistent and roughly 20 from newly diagnosed Graves' disease patients.

The library relied on multiplex PCR. Sequencing used an Illumina HiSeq 4000. CDR3 regions were amplified by Arm-PCR with iRepertoire HTBI primers to construct TCR beta libraries. PCR products were gel purified before sequencing. The original methods were these. A total of around 59 TRBV and 14 TRBJ segments were identified across samples and were used for gene usage analysis of CDR3 amino acid clonotypes. COPE and FqMerger were used to merge the filtered high-quality paired reads into contigs. BLAST was used to align contigs to the IMGT TRBV, TRBD and TRBJ reference genes, and CDR3 was defined following IMGT. Clonotypes above 0.1% frequency were classified as highly expanded clones. Shannon entropy served as the measure of repertoire diversity, while the Gini coefficient captured V-J evenness. Clonotypes shared by more than one individual were considered public. The public reads were reanalyzed by TCRdb: fastp trimming at Q25, MiXCR alignment, in-frame beta chains only. CDR3 protein sequences are deduplicated, and each keeps its most common genes and DNA. TCRdb's processing, not the authors' own work, is the source of the V and J calls. For this sample there are about 210,000 distinct CDR3 sequences; approximately 19% appear just once. The ten largest clonotypes hold 12% of the sample.

The sample's time point, from its label and the paper: newly diagnosed GD, antithyroid drugs for less than 3 months. For both TCR sequencing and RNA sequencing, RNA was extracted from PBMCs in TRIzol. The diagnosis of Graves' disease was made according to American Thyroid Association guidelines. The patients came from an endocrinology department in Xi'an, China. Each patient gave around 9.2 milliliters of peripheral blood, collected in an EDTA anticoagulant tube. Ficoll Paque Plus density gradient separation was used to isolate PBMCs, and no further T cell sorting was done. An Agilent 2100 Bioanalyzer and agarose gel were used to check RNA quality, and a NanoDrop 2000 was used to measure RNA concentration. What the study reported, not specific to this receptor: Compared with newly diagnosed patients, persistent Graves' disease patients had lower TCR Shannon entropy and fewer highly expanded clones, which suggests clonal expansion. Peripheral blood alone was examined, since thyroid tissue, which constituted the primary lesion, could not be accessed. The authors acknowledged the small sample size as a limitation that may reduce accuracy. Patients with persistent disease shared more public clonotypes (fewer than 3,000) than newly diagnosed patients did (about 1,000). Only the TCR beta chain was sequenced and analyzed.

In its sample, this clonotype was seen many times. The antigen it recognizes is unknown. The input lacks base qualities; no much larger clone sits a single base away. These data were also reused for a study on T cells in Graves' hyperthyroidism and ophthalmopathy. Looking at the second paper: Stable Graves' hyperthyroidism was defined as the absence of progression to ophthalmopathy over 18 months of follow-up. The hyperthyroidism patients were between 18 and 65 years old and newly diagnosed, with a disease duration of less than 2 months. Exclusion was applied to patients with uncontrolled infections, other autoimmune diseases, pregnancy or lactation. Clinical symptoms, serum thyroxine and TRAb, thyroid ultrasound, and orbital computed tomography formed the basis for the diagnoses. For the first round of RT-PCR on the TCR CDR3, the HTBI primer set was used together with the Qiagen OneStep RT-PCR kit. Most expanded thyroid clonotypes (frequency above 0.001) were also found in blood, which suggests that blood repertoires may mirror thyroid immune responses. A model built on a 13 V-J signature distinguished ophthalmopathy from stable hyperthyroidism, reaching about 89% sensitivity and 81% to 83% specificity in cross-validation and 80%/75% in testing. In validation, the model predicted progression to ophthalmopathy a median of about 5.9 months before onset, with roughly 71% sensitivity and 72.22% specificity. TCR V-J signatures able to tell the groups apart were searched for in a discovery cohort of 90 to 100 patients, of whom more than 40 had Graves' ophthalmopathy and about 60 had stable Graves' hyperthyroidism. An independent validation cohort of 18 to 20 hyperthyroidism patients and roughly 16 patients who later progressed to ophthalmopathy tested prospective prediction of ophthalmopathy. The roughly 100 discovery patients were randomly divided into training and test sets at a 7:3 ratio. The study also compared thyroid tissue and blood T-cell repertoires from more than 5 Graves' hyperthyroidism patients. After sampling, hyperthyroidism patients received methimazole starting at 30 mg daily, and ophthalmopathy patients received high-dose intravenous methylprednisolone. Libraries were constructed in a second round of multiplex PCR, after which size selection and purification were performed. Sequencing of the libraries was done on an Illumina HiSeq2000 using paired-end 100 bp reads. Raw data were processed with SOAPnuke, discarding reads with adapters, uncalled bases, mean Phred below 15, or no exact constant-primer or identifier match. COPE v1.2.5 was used to merge the high-quality paired reads, and each unique nucleotide sequence was defined as a clonotype. MiTCR v1.1 was used to align clonotypes to the IMGT TRBV, TRBD and TRBJ reference segments. The analysis was restricted to V-J combinations with a frequency above 0.0001, which together covered around 99% of the repertoires. The TCS score was defined as F50 (clonal expansion) divided by E x V (chaos), with BLOSUM62-based TCRdist calculated between CDR3 peptides within each V-J. Welch's t-statistics and random forest reduced around 520 V-J features to 13, which were used in a naive Bayes classifier (R e1071). Sample size was not statistically predetermined, and investigators were not blinded to group allocation. The paper reports TCR Vbeta CDR3 sequencing of some 140 peripheral blood samples: 40 or so ophthalmopathy, around 80 hyperthyroidism and about 17 progressor patients.

The origin of this receptor is a woman in her thirties with Graves disease. Donor details come from another sample of the same person, matched by shared clones. This specimen was peripheral blood mononuclear cells (PBMCs), taken at new diagnosis, from a patient treated with antithyroid drugs.

The bases are TGTGCCAGCAGTTTATACCGGACAGGGGGGGTCTATGGCTACACCTTC. The resulting protein is CASSLYRTGGVYGYTF. The chain couples TRBV28 to TRBJ1-2, with TRBD1 identical over 10 junction bases. Including the terminal cysteine and phenylalanine, the CDR3 comprises 16 residues. Only the CDR3 DNA stays, 48 bases, in frame from base 1. Germline trimming amounts to 1 base on V and 4 bases on J, with 6 as the count of junction bases outside the gene matches. As encoded in the germline V gene, CDR1 is MDHEN while CDR2 is SYDVKM.